These 4 T cell receptor beta chains share one sample of origin, sequenced in a study of T cells after yellow fever vaccination. One entry per CDR3 protein, called by TCRdb with MiXCR from the 5' RACE reads. The sample includes approximately 580,000 distinct CDR3 sequences, about 15% of them seen just once. The source material was PBMCs, sampled roughly 5 days after the first yellow fever vaccination. These receptors originate from a man aged 18-30 years who received the YFV17D yellow fever vaccine.

This clonotype has just a few counts. This chain joins TRBV6-2 or TRBV6-3 and TRBJ1-2; 10 bases map to TRBD1. This CDR3 has 16 amino acids. The germline V gene encodes CDR1 MNHEY and CDR2 SVGEGT. V lost 5 bases, J lost 4 bases, and 10 bases stayed unmatched. CDR3 DNA: TGTGCCAGCAGTCCCCCAGGGACAGGGGCCCTCTATGGCTACACCTTC. This translates into CASSPPGTGALYGYTF.

This clonotype has only one observation. The chain combines TRBV12-3 or TRBV12-4 with TRBJ1-5; D gene ambiguous. V was trimmed by 3 bases and J by 6 bases, leaving 9 bases between them. The CDR3 extends over 13 amino acids. Here the CDR3 reads CASSFKGGQPQHF. CDR3 in DNA: TGTGCCAGCAGTTTCAAGGGTGGTCAGCCCCAGCATTTT.

The table lists this clonotype with a few counts. The chain uses TRBV6-4 and TRBJ2-3; 8 bases align to TRBD2. Trimming at V came to 6 bases and at J to 5 bases, leaving 10 bases not matched to a gene. The CDR3 is 15 residues long. The germline gives CDR1 MRHNA, CDR2 SNTAGT. CDR3: CASSAGRGAVDTQYF. The CDR3 bases are TGTGCCAGCAGCGCGGGGCGGGGGGCCGTAGATACGCAGTATTTT.

The V gene is TRBV3-1, the J gene TRBJ1-2, with a possible D match to TRBD1 (6 bases). V lost 10 bases to trimming and J lost 7 bases, with 34 bases between them. CDR3 length equals 18 residues. Per germline, CDR1 LGHDT and CDR2 YNNKEL (reference sequence). This CDR3 reads CATRSSGATKQERCGYTF. Here the CDR3 DNA reads TGTGCCACACGGAGCTCAGGGGCTACAAAGCAGGAAAGATGTGGCTACACCTTC. Full variable domain (rest looked up from reference TRBV3-1 and TRBJ1-2): DTAVSQTPKYLVTQMGNDKSIKCEQNLGHDTMYWYKQDSKKFLKIMFSYNNKELIINETVPNRFSPKSPDKAHLNLHINSLELGDSAVYFCATRSSGATKQERCGYTFGSGTRLTVV.